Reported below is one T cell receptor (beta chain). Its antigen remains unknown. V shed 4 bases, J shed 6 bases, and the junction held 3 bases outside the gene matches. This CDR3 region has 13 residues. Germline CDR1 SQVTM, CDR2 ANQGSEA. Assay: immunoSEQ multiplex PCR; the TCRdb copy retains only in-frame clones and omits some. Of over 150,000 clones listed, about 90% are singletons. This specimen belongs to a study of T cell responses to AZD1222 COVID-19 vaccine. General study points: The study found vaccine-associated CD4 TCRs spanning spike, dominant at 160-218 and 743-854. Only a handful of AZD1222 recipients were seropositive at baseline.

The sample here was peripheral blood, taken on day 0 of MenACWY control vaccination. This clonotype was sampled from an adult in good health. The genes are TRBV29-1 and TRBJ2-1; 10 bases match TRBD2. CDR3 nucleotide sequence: TGCAGCGTTGGGCTAGCGGGAGCCAATGAGCAGTTCTTC. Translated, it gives CSVGLAGANEQFF.